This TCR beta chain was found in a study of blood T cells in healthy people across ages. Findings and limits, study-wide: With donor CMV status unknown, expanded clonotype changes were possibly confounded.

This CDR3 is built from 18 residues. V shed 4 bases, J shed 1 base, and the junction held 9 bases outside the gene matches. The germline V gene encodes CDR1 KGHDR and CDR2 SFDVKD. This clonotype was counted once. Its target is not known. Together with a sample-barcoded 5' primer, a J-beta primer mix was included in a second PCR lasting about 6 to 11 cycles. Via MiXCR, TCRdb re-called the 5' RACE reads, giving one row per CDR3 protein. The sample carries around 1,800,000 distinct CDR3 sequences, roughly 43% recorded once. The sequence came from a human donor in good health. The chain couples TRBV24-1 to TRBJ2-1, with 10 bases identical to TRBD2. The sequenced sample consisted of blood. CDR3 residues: CATSDTMGLANSYNEQFF. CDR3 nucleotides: TGTGCCACCAGTGACACAATGGGACTAGCGAATTCCTACAATGAGCAGTTCTTC.